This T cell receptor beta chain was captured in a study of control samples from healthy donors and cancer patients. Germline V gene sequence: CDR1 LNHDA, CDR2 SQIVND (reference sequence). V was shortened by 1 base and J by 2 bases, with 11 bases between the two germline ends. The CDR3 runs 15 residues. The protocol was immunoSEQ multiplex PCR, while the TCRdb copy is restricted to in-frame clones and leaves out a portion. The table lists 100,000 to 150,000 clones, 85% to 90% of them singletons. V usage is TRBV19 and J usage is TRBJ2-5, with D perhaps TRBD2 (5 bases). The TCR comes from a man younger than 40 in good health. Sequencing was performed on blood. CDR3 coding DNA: TGTGCCAGTAGTATAGTCGGGGTGCGGCAAGAGACCCAGTACTTC. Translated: CASSIVGVRQETQYF. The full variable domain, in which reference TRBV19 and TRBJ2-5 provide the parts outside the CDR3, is DGGITQSPKYLFRKEGQNVTLSCEQNLNHDAMYWYRQDPGQGLRLIYYSQIVNDFQKGDIAEGYSVSREKKESFPLTVTSAQKNPTAFYLCASSIVGVRQETQYFGPGTRLLVL.